The rows below give T cell receptor beta chains drawn from one sample of a study of T cells in localized non-small cell lung cancer. The repertoire was sequenced with immunoSEQ multiplex PCR; TCRdb's copy has only in-frame clones and lacks some. The sample shows about 21,000 clones, roughly 86% of them seen only once. The source material was peripheral blood mononuclear cells, sampled before any cancer treatment. These receptors were taken from a male donor aged 60 or over with stage II lung adenocarcinoma. Each CDR3 is given with its conserved first and last residue. The D gene is left open where the match is weak. Only part of the rows carry a size: once, few, many, or a class if the clone is expanded.

>TRBJ1-2|NA|NA|TRBV18
TGTGCCAGCTCACCAAGCCTGGTGGGCTATGGCTACACCTTC
CASSPSLVGYGYTF
>TRBJ1-3|NA|NA|TRBV28
TGTGCCAGCTGGGCCCAGGGAGTTACTTCTGGAAACACCATATATTTT
CASWAQGVTSGNTIYF
>TRBJ1-1|NA|NA|TRBV28
TGTGCCAGCAACAGGGACACTGAAGCTTTCTTT
CASNRDTEAFF
>TRBJ2-1|NA|TRBD1|TRBV15
TGTGCCACCAGCAGGAACAGACGGGACAGAGATGAGCAGTTCTTC
CATSRNRRDRDEQFF
>TRBJ1-1|once|NA|TRBV5-6
TGTGCCAGCAGCTTACCCCCCCCGGCTGAAGCTTTCTTT
CASSLPPPAEAFF
>TRBJ2-7|NA|NA|TRBV5-8
TGTGCCAGCAGCCCTCGGGGGCTAGCCTTAAGGTACGAGCAGTACTTC
CASSPRGLALRYEQYF
>TRBJ2-5|NA|NA|TRBV2
TGTGCCAGCAGCCGGGAAGTCGGAGAGACCCAGTACTTC
CASSREVGETQYF
>TRBJ2-2|NA|NA|TRBV2
TGTGCCAGCAGTGGGACCCACACCGGGGAGCTGTTTTTT
CASSGTHTGELFF
>TRBJ1-2|few|NA|TRBV7-8
TGTGCCAGCAGCCCGCTGGGGATAGGTGTCTACACCTTC
CASSPLGIGVYTF
>TRBJ1-1|NA|TRBD1|TRBV28
TGTGCCAGCAGTACCCGACAGGGAAACACTGAAGCTTTCTTT
CASSTRQGNTEAFF
>TRBJ1-4|NA|TRBD1|TRBV6-1
TGTGCCAGCAGTGGCGCGACAGGGGGTAATGAAAAACTGTTTTTT
CASSGATGGNEKLFF
>TRBJ2-3|NA|TRBD2|TRBV10-3
TGTGCCATCAGTGAGTCATTGGTCGGGAGGTATAGCACAGATACGCAGTATTTT
CAISESLVGRYSTDTQYF
>TRBJ2-7|few|NA|TRBV7-6
TGTGCCAGCAGCTCCGAGGTTCGACACGAGCAGTACTTC
CASSSEVRHEQYF
>TRBJ2-3|NA|NA|TRBV6-6
TGTGCCAGCAGTTACTACCGGGATGGGAGCACAGATACGCAGTATTTT
CASSYYRDGSTDTQYF
>TRBJ2-1|NA|TRBD2|TRBV7-9
TGTGCCAGCAGCTTAGATCCTGGACTAGCGCCGTTCTTC
CASSLDPGLAPFF
>TRBJ2-1|NA|TRBD1|TRBV28
TGTGCCAGCAGACCGGACAGGACGGGGGAGCAGTTCTTC
CASRPDRTGEQFF
>TRBJ2-7|NA|NA|TRBV7-9
TGTGCCAGCAGTTTCTACGAGCAGTACTTC
CASSFYEQYF
>TRBJ2-3|NA|NA|TRBV9
TGTGCCAGCAGCGTAGGGAGCCGGGGCGACGCCTCAGATACGCAGTATTTT
CASSVGSRGDASDTQYF
>TRBJ2-5|NA|TRBD1|TRBV6-5
TGTGCCAGCAGACCGGGACAGCGCTCAGAGACCCAGTACTTC
CASRPGQRSETQYF
>TRBJ1-4|NA|TRBD1|TRBV27
TGTGCCAGCAGTTGGAAAGGGGGCGGGGAAAAACTGTTTTTT
CASSWKGGGEKLFF
>TRBJ1-2|NA|NA|TRBV2
TGTGCCAGCAGTGTGGGCAGGATTTATGGCTACACCTTC
CASSVGRIYGYTF
>TRBJ2-7|NA|NA|TRBV5-6
TGTGCCAGCAGCTTGGTCGGCCGAATGGCGGACGAGCAGTACTTC
CASSLVGRMADEQYF
>TRBJ1-2|NA|NA|TRBV7-8
TGTGCCAGCAGCTTAGCGCGTCGGACAAAGGGTGAGGGCTACTATGGCTACACCTTC
CASSLARRTKGEGYYGYTF
>TRBJ2-5|NA|NA|TRBV19
TGTGCCAGTAGTATGAACAGGGACTTCCAAGAGACCCAGTACTTC
CASSMNRDFQETQYF
>TRBJ2-7|NA|NA|TRBV28
TGTGCCAGCGAAACCCATTACGAGCAGTACTTC
CASETHYEQYF
>TRBJ1-4|NA|NA|TRBV7-2
TGTGCCAGCAGCTCCAACGGGGCAGTGAATGAAAAACTGTTTTTT
CASSSNGAVNEKLFF
>TRBJ1-5|once|NA|TRBV19
TGTGCCAGCTGGACAGTTAGTGGCAATCAGCCCCAGCATTTT
CASWTVSGNQPQHF
>TRBJ2-1|NA|NA|TRBV6-1
TGTGCCAGCAGTGTGGACAGATACAATGAGCAGTTCTTC
CASSVDRYNEQFF
>TRBJ2-7|NA|TRBD1|TRBV2
TGTGCCAGCACCTACGACAGGGTATACGAGCAGTACTTC
CASTYDRVYEQYF
>TRBJ2-2|NA|TRBD1|TRBV5-4
TGTGCCAGCAACCCACGACCGCCGGGACAGGGAACCGGGGAGCTGTTTTTT
CASNPRPPGQGTGELFF
>TRBJ2-1|NA|TRBD2|TRBV27
TGTGCCAGCAGGGGACTAGCGGGAGGCCCTCCCCCTAAGGAGCAGTTCTTC
CASRGLAGGPPPKEQFF
>TRBJ2-1|NA|TRBD2|TRBV7-2
TGTGCCAGCAGTACGGACACGAATATATGGCGCGGGAGACCCAATGAGCAGTTCTTC
CASSTDTNIWRGRPNEQFF
>TRBJ2-6|NA|TRBD1|TRBV19
TGTGCCAGCACAGGGGGCTTGCGGGGGGCCAACGTCCTGACTTTC
CASTGGLRGANVLTF
>TRBJ1-5|NA|NA|TRBV19
TGTGCCAGTAGTATAGGGAAACAGGTAGAAAGCAATCAGCCCCAGCATTTT
CASSIGKQVESNQPQHF
>TRBJ2-7|NA|NA|TRBV5-1
TGCGCCAGCAGCTTGGAGGTGAGGGGAACGAGAATGAACGCCCTCTACGAGCAGTACTTC
CASSLEVRGTRMNALYEQYF
>TRBJ2-1|NA|NA|TRBV19
TGTGCCAGTAGTATTGGCGCCAGCTCCTACAATGAGCAGTTCTTC
CASSIGASSYNEQFF
>TRBJ2-7|medium-sized|NA|TRBV7-8
TGTGCCAGCAGCTTAGCGGGGGGGGCCTCCTACGAGCAGTACTTC
CASSLAGGASYEQYF
>TRBJ1-4|NA|TRBD1|TRBV27
TGTGCCAGCACCGCCGGGACAGGGGGCCTTCGAGAAAAACTGTTTTTT
CASTAGTGGLREKLFF
>TRBJ1-2|NA|TRBD1|TRBV4-2
TGTGCCAGCAGCCGTCAGGGACAGGAAGCTAACTATGGCTACACCTTC
CASSRQGQEANYGYTF
>TRBJ2-2|NA|NA|TRBV9
TGTGCCAGCAGCGTCCGAACAGGGTTCCCCGGGGAGCTGTTTTTT
CASSVRTGFPGELFF
>TRBJ2-3|few|TRBD2|TRBV18
TGTGCCAGCTCACCCGGAGTCGGGAGGACAGATACGCAGTATTTT
CASSPGVGRTDTQYF
>TRBJ1-1|NA|TRBD1|TRBV7-2
TGTGCCAGCAGCCTCTACCACAGGGGGTACACTGAAGCTTTCTTT
CASSLYHRGYTEAFF
>TRBJ2-3|NA|TRBD2|TRBV27
TGTGCCAGCAGTACCGCCAAATCTAGCGGGAGTACAGATACGCAGTATTTT
CASSTAKSSGSTDTQYF
>TRBJ2-5|NA|TRBD2|TRBV28
TGTGCCAGCAGTTTATGGGGACTAGCGGAAGAGACCCAGTACTTC
CASSLWGLAEETQYF
>TRBJ2-3|NA|NA|TRBV13
TGTGCCAGCAGCTTCCGGACCGCTAGCACAGATACGCAGTATTTT
CASSFRTASTDTQYF
>TRBJ1-4|NA|TRBD1|TRBV7-6
TGTGCCAGCAGCTTATCCCCAGGGACAGGCGTCGTTGAAAAACTGTTTTTT
CASSLSPGTGVVEKLFF
>TRBJ1-1|NA|NA|TRBV18
TGTGCCAGCTCACCGCTCGGGGGGGACACTGAAGCTTTCTTT
CASSPLGGDTEAFF
>TRBJ2-3|NA|NA|TRBV28
TGTGCCAGCAGTTTACTTGGGGATAGAGGGGATACGCAGTATTTT
CASSLLGDRGDTQYF